One sample yielded the 27 T cell receptor beta chains listed below, sequenced in a study of post-analysis software for immune sequencing data. Each TCR beta cDNA library carried unique molecular identifiers. TCRdb processed the PCR reads anew with MiXCR; each CDR3 protein has one entry. The profile covers under 200,000 distinct CDR3 sequences, with 35% to 40% appearing a single time and 28% taken by the ten largest. Sequencing was performed on blood, taken after autologous hematopoietic stem cell transplantation. These receptors were taken from a girl under 18 with multiple sclerosis.

This clonotype has at least ten counts. The chain links TRBV2 to TRBJ2-1, with 9 bases aligning to TRBD2. From germline, CDR1 is SNHLY and CDR2 FYNNEI. This CDR3 has 17 amino acids. With V trimmed by 2 bases and J by 6 bases, 11 bases remained unmatched. CDR3 sequence (DNA): TGTGCCAGCAGTGAAAGGTCTGGTGTGCGGGAGGGCAATGAGCAGTTCTTC. Translating it yields CASSERSGVREGNEQFF. Together with reference TRBV2 and TRBJ2-1, the CDR3 gives the full variable domain: EPEVTQTPSHQVTQMGQEVILRCVPISNHLYFYWYRQILGQKVEFLVSFYNNEISEKSEIFDDQFSVERPDGSNFTLKIRSTKLEDSAMYFCASSERSGVREGNEQFFGPGTRLTVL.

This clonotype has ten or more counts. This rearrangement joins TRBV9 to TRBJ2-3; TRBD2 agrees at 11 bases. Germline V lookup: CDR1 SGDLS, CDR2 YYNGEE. The CDR3 sequence is 14 residues long. The V gene end was trimmed by 4 bases and the J gene end by 5 bases; junction bases not matched to a gene: 3. CDR3 in amino acids: CASSLAGGRDTQYF. The CDR3 region has the DNA TGTGCCAGCAGCCTAGCGGGAGGAAGAGATACGCAGTATTTT.

This clonotype has a handful of counts. At one end the junction does not follow the germline gene, possibly because of a read error. This chain joins TRBV6-6 and TRBJ1-2; tentatively, D is TRBD1 (6 bases). There are 14 residues in the CDR3. Germline V gene lookup returns CDR1 MNHNY and CDR2 SVGAGI (reference sequence). CDR3 nucleotides: TGTGCCAGCAGTGACTCGGGACACACGATTACGGCAACCTTC. Translated, it gives CASSDSGHTITATF.

This chain uses TRBV7-2 with TRBJ2-6, with D perhaps matching TRBD1 or TRBD2 (5 bases each). The CDR3 is 16 amino acids. Per the germline V gene, CDR1 is SGHTA and CDR2 is FQGNSA. The V end lost 0 bases, the J end lost 2 bases, and 8 bases lay between the germline ends. The CDR3 coding sequence is TGTGCCAGCAGCTTAGCGAGAGGGGCTGGGGCCAACGTCCTGACTTTC. Translated: CASSLARGAGANVLTF.

This clonotype was recorded a few times. The chain links TRBV3-1 to TRBJ1-2, with D tentatively TRBD1 (6 bases). The length of the CDR3 is 15 residues. The V end was cut by 2 bases, the J end by 1 base, with 11 bases between. CDR1 LGHDT and CDR2 YNNKEL come from the germline V gene (reference sequence). The CDR3 region has the DNA TGTGCCAGCAGCCAATACCGACAGGTTAACTATGGCTACACCTTC. Translating gives CASSQYRQVNYGYTF. Together with reference TRBV3-1 and TRBJ1-2, the CDR3 gives the full variable domain: DTAVSQTPKYLVTQMGNDKSIKCEQNLGHDTMYWYKQDSKKFLKIMFSYNNKELIINETVPNRFSPKSPDKAHLNLHINSLELGDSAVYFCASSQYRQVNYGYTFGSGTRLTVV.

In its sample, this clonotype was seen a few times. The chain uses TRBV5-1 and TRBJ2-1; D not resolved. CDR3 length equals 13 residues. Trimming stripped 0 bases from V and 9 bases from J, with 10 bases between. In germline, CDR1 is SGHRS, CDR2 YFSETQ. The CDR3 coding sequence is TGCGCCAGCAGCTTGGTTTCAGAAAGTGAGCAGTTCTTC. Translation: CASSLVSESEQFF. Full variable domain (outside the CDR3, taken from reference TRBV5-1 and TRBJ2-1): KAGVTQTPRYLIKTRGQQVTLSCSPISGHRSVSWYQQTPGQGLQFLFEYFSETQRNKGNFPGRFSGRQFSNSRSEMNVSTLELGDSALYLCASSLVSESEQFFGPGTRLTVL.

Remarks on this clonotype: Being one base from a much bigger clone, this may be a read error. The chain joins TRBV29-1 to TRBJ2-7, with no clear D. V gave up 3 bases and J gave up 0 bases, with 12 bases separating them. The germline V gene encodes CDR1 SQVTM and CDR2 ANQGSEA. The CDR3 loop spans 14 amino acids. CDR3 nucleotide sequence: TGCAGCGTTGAGACCGAGACAAGCTCCTACGAGCAGTACTTC. This encodes CSVETETSSYEQYF.

This clonotype has a handful of counts. The chain links TRBV15 to TRBJ2-3, with D possibly matching TRBD2 (6 bases). Trimming shortened V by 8 bases and J by 1 base, and 10 bases separated the two germline ends. The CDR3 has 13 amino acids. The V gene's germline CDR1 is LNHNV and CDR2 YYDKDF (reference sequence). The DNA of the CDR3 is TGTGCCACCCTGCGGGGCGGCACAGATACGCAGTATTTT. Translation gives CATLRGGTDTQYF.

This clonotype was seen a few times. The chain employs TRBV7-9 and TRBJ2-7, with D tentatively TRBD1 (5 bases). TRBJ2-5 explains the end of the DNA better; the J call may be wrong. Per the germline V gene, CDR1 is SEHNR and CDR2 is FQNEAQ (reference sequence). This CDR3 region has 13 residues. The CDR3 DNA is TGTGCCACTACGACAGTTTTTGGAGAGACCCAGTACTTC. Translating gives CATTTVFGETQYF.

This clonotype was counted only a few times. This chain links TRBV5-1 with TRBJ1-5, with TRBD1 matching over 11 bases. In germline, CDR1 is SGHRS, CDR2 YFSETQ. This CDR3 contains 14 residues. With 5 bases clipped from V and 7 bases from J, the junction kept 5 bases outside the gene matches. CDR3 nucleotides: TGCGCCAGCAGTCAGGACAGGGGGCGGCAGCCCCAGCATTTT. It encodes CASSQDRGRQPQHF.

Ten or more counts support this clonotype. This sequence joins TRBV6-5 and TRBJ1-1; D remains ambiguous. CDR3 length: 12 residues. Germline V CDR1 and CDR2: MNHEY, SVGAGI. V was pared by 2 bases and J by 6 bases, with 7 bases between. CDR3 in DNA: TGTGCCAGCAGTTACGGGGTTGCTGAAGCTTTCTTT. Translation gives CASSYGVAEAFF.

V is TRBV5-1 and J is TRBJ2-3; no firm D call. V lost 6 bases and J 6 bases, leaving 17 bases between the germline ends. From germline, CDR1 is SGHRS and CDR2 YFSETQ. The CDR3 contains 14 residues. The CDR3 DNA is TGCGCCAGCAAGGAGAACCCTCTCTGGGATACGCAGTATTTT. Translating it yields CASKENPLWDTQYF.

The chain uses TRBV7-9 and TRBJ1-4; D call uncertain. The CDR3 contains 16 residues. The germline V gene encodes CDR1 SEHNR and CDR2 FQNEAQ (reference sequence). Trimming stripped 7 bases from V and 5 bases from J, with 20 bases between. In DNA, the CDR3 is TGTGCCAGCACCCGGATCGGTTCTGGGGTGAATGAAAAACTGTTTTTT. As protein: CASTRIGSGVNEKLFF.

A few counts support this clonotype. V and J are TRBV7-9 and TRBJ1-2, with unresolved D. From germline, CDR1 is SEHNR and CDR2 FQNEAQ (reference sequence). Trimming removed 7 bases at V and 2 bases at J, with 8 bases between. CDR3 length: 12 amino acids. The CDR3 nucleotides are TGTGCCAGCACCGTTACAAACTATGGCTACACCTTC. Its translation: CASTVTNYGYTF.

The table lists this clonotype with a few counts. The chain combines TRBV6-2 or TRBV6-3 with TRBJ1-6, with 7 positions matching TRBD1. J lost 10 bases, V lost 8 bases, and 11 bases had no gene match. The CDR3 is 14 residues long. CDR1 is MNHEY and CDR2 is SVGEGT in the germline V gene. The CDR3 is CASGTTGIGSPLHF. The CDR3 region has the DNA TGTGCCAGCGGGACGACAGGGATTGGCTCACCCCTCCACTTT.

The J gene is TRBJ2-3, the V gene TRBV7-3, with D tentatively TRBD2 (6 bases). V lost 6 bases and J lost 2, with 18 bases in between. The CDR3 extends over 16 amino acids. The germline V gene encodes CDR1 SGHTA and CDR2 FQGTGA. The CDR3 sequence is CASSLAVGELTDTQYF. The DNA for the CDR3 is TGTGCCAGCAGTTTAGCGGTGGGAGAACTCACAGATACGCAGTATTTT.

This clonotype was observed a handful of times. The J gene is TRBJ2-3, the V gene TRBV27, with 8 bases aligning to TRBD2. The J segment lost 4 bases and the V segment lost 10 bases, leaving 1 base of the junction unmatched. CDR1 is MNHEY and CDR2 is SMNVEV in the germline V gene (reference sequence). The length of the CDR3 is 11 residues. CDR3 DNA sequence: TGTGCCACCGGGAGGGCAGATACGCAGTATTTT. This sequence encodes CATGRADTQYF.

Notes on this clonotype: This sequence may be a read error, since a much larger clone differs from it by one base. The rearrangement uses TRBV29-1 and TRBJ2-4, with 9 nucleotides matching TRBD1. TRBJ2-7 matches the DNA end more closely, so the J call is doubtful. The CDR3 has 16 amino acids. CDR1 is SQVTM and CDR2 is ANQGSEA in the germline V gene. The CDR3 DNA follows: TGCAGCGGAGTTGGTGGCCAGGACAGGGGATTCTACGAGCAGTACTTC. It codes for CSGVGGQDRGFYEQYF.

The chain couples TRBV2 to TRBJ1-5, with D tentatively TRBD1 (6 bases). V lost 4 bases, J lost 3 bases, and 13 bases lay in between. Germline V gene lookup returns CDR1 SNHLY and CDR2 FYNNEI. CDR3 length equals 15 residues. CDR3 residues: CASSARTETNQPQHF. CDR3 sequence (DNA): TGTGCCAGCAGTGCCCGGACAGAGACCAATCAGCCCCAGCATTTT.

This clonotype came up a few times. The chain has TRBV5-1 and TRBJ2-3; either TRBD1 or TRBD2 may fit D (5 bases each). In germline, CDR1 is SGHRS, CDR2 YFSETQ. V lost 0 bases, J lost 2 bases, and 13 bases lay in between. The CDR3 runs 16 residues. CDR3 in DNA: TGCGCCAGCAGCTTGGCCCGGGACGGATTCACAGATACGCAGTATTTT. This encodes CASSLARDGFTDTQYF.

The CDR3 region has the DNA TGTGCCATCAGTGAGTCGAGTCCTTGGGGACAGGGTTTCAACACTGAAGCTTTCTTT. This codes for CAISESSPWGQGFNTEAFF. This sequence joins TRBV10-3 and TRBJ1-1; 9 bases fit TRBD1. The CDR3 loop spans 19 amino acids. Germline-derived CDR1 and CDR2 are ENHRY and SYGVKD. After removal of 0 bases from V and 2 bases from J, the junction contained 13 bases not matched to a gene.

The J gene is TRBJ1-6, the V gene TRBV20-1; TRBD1 agrees at 8 bases. Germline trimming cut 4 bases from V and 5 bases from J; bases unmatched to any gene: 1. This CDR3 region has 13 residues. Looked up from germline, CDR1 is DFQATT and CDR2 is SNEGSKA (reference sequence). In DNA form, the CDR3 reads TGCAGTGCTAAGGGACAGGATAATTCACCCCTCCACTTT. This translates into CSAKGQDNSPLHF.

About this clonotype itself: One junction end does not reproduce the germline sequence, and a read error may be involved. This CDR3 is CASNQDTANQPQHF. As DNA, the CDR3 is TGCGCCAGCAACCAAGATACAGCCAATCAGCCCCAGCATTTT. J is TRBJ1-5 and V is TRBV4-3; D unresolved. CDR1 and CDR2 (germline): LGHNA, YSLEER. The CDR3 spans 14 residues.

This rearrangement joins TRBV5-1 to TRBJ2-7, with a possible D match to TRBD2 (6 bases). With 3 bases removed from V and 0 bases from J, the gap between germline ends came to 16 bases. The V gene's germline CDR1 is SGHRS and CDR2 YFSETQ. The CDR3 extends over 16 amino acids. In nucleotides, the CDR3 is TGCGCCAGCAGCTCCAAGGGCGGGATAAGCTCCTACGAGCAGTACTTC. Amino acid sequence: CASSSKGGISSYEQYF.

This chain connects TRBV3-1 to TRBJ2-5, with TRBD2 matching 9 bases. Germline V gives CDR1 LGHDT, CDR2 YNNKEL (reference sequence). The CDR3 totals 16 residues. The V and J ends lost 4 bases and 4 bases, in that order; junction bases with no gene match: 10. The CDR3 here is CASSLRGREGLETQYF. In DNA, the CDR3 is TGTGCCAGCAGCCTAAGGGGGCGGGAGGGCCTAGAGACCCAGTACTTC.

This clonotype was counted between two and nine times. At one of its ends the junction is not consistent with the germline gene, which may arise from a read error. The chain is built from TRBV3-1 and TRBJ2-3; D not resolved. Looked up from germline, CDR1 is LGHDT and CDR2 is YNNKEL (reference sequence). The CDR3 is 14 residues long. CDR3 sequence (DNA): TGTGCCAGCAGCGAAGAGCACCGTTCAGATACGCAGTATTTT. It encodes CASSEEHRSDTQYF.

The chain joins TRBV20-1 to TRBJ1-1; unclear D gene. This CDR3 contains 13 residues. Trimming pared 5 bases from V and 0 bases from J, leaving 10 bases between. From germline, CDR1 is DFQATT and CDR2 SNEGSKA (reference sequence). CDR3: CSAARRVNTEAFF. The CDR3 nucleotides read TGCAGTGCTGCTAGACGGGTGAACACTGAAGCTTTCTTT.